What follows are 30 T cell receptor beta chains derived from one specimen sequenced in a study of kidney transplant recipient with SARS-CoV-2 infection. TCRdb redid the calling of the reads with MiXCR, one entry per CDR3 protein. The table lists 250,000 or so distinct CDR3 sequences, less than 35% of them singletons, with roughly 7% in the top ten. This specimen was a blood sample, taken at baseline and between days 110 and 120 from a kidney transplant recipient. The receptor source for this set is a young adult male patient who had COVID-19 and was a kidney transplant recipient. The graft donor may have given rise to some T cells.

The genes are TRBV28 and TRBJ1-2; D gene ambiguous. From germline, CDR1 is MDHEN and CDR2 SYDVKM. CDR3 length equals 16 residues. CDR3 loop: CGSEPCDSRKTYGYTF. CDR3 nucleotide sequence: TGTGGCAGTGAGCCCTGTGATAGCCGAAAGACCTATGGCTACACCTTC.

This clonotype has only a few counts. This sequence joins TRBV5-8 and TRBJ2-1; 12 bases fit TRBD2. Germline values: CDR1 SGHTS, CDR2 YDEGEE. The CDR3 is 15 residues long. V was clipped by 3 bases and J by 7 bases; unmatched bases: 5. CDR3 region: CASSSSGRAVNEQFF. The CDR3 nucleotides are TGTGCCAGCAGCTCTAGCGGGAGGGCCGTGAATGAGCAGTTCTTC.

This clonotype was counted at least ten times. The chain combines TRBV1 with TRBJ1-4. TRBV1 has pseudogene status. This CDR3 region has 13 residues. CDR3 DNA: TGCACCAGCAGAAGACAAAGAAATGAAAAACTGTTTTTT. Protein product: CTSRRQRNEKLFF.

This clonotype was detected many times. This chain joins TRBV15 and TRBJ1-2; D is uncertain. The CDR3 covers 14 residues. Trimming stripped 0 bases from V and 5 bases from J, with 10 bases between. Germline CDR1 and CDR2: LNHNV and YYDKDF (reference sequence). CDR3 protein: CATSRDHEEYGYTF. The CDR3 DNA reads as TGTGCCACCAGCAGAGATCATGAGGAATATGGCTACACCTTC.

In its sample, this clonotype was seen a few times. The J gene is TRBJ2-4, the V gene TRBV28; D possibly corresponds to TRBD2 (6 bases). This CDR3 contains 18 residues. Per germline, CDR1 MDHEN and CDR2 SYDVKM. The V and J ends lost 6 bases and 1 base respectively, with 22 bases between them. The CDR3 sequence: CASRFRPLEGLAKNIQYF. CDR3 bases: TGTGCCAGCAGATTCAGGCCTTTGGAGGGGTTGGCCAAAAACATTCAGTACTTC. Looking up the rest from reference TRBV28 and TRBJ2-4 gives the full variable domain: DVKVTQSSRYLVKRTGEKVFLECVQDMDHENMFWYRQDPGLGLRLIYFSYDVKMKEKGDIPEGYSVSREKKERFSLILESASTNQTSMYLCASRFRPLEGLAKNIQYFGAGTRLSVL.

This clonotype showed up many times. This chain connects TRBV12-3 or TRBV12-4 to TRBJ1-2, with D possibly being TRBD1 (5 bases). The length of the CDR3 is 15 residues. Trimming shortened V by 7 bases and J by 4 bases, and 19 bases separated the two germline ends. The CDR3 bases are TGTGCCAGCACCGTTGGACTAGGGGAGAGCTATGGCTACACCTTC. Translated, it gives CASTVGLGESYGYTF.

In its sample, this clonotype was seen many times. The chain carries TRBV27 and TRBJ2-7; D may be TRBD2 (5 bases). Germline V CDR1 and CDR2: MNHEY, SMNVEV (reference sequence). Trimming removed 1 base at V and 3 bases at J, with 13 bases between. There are 15 residues in the CDR3. DNA for the CDR3: TGTGCCAGCAGTTTATATCCGGGGTCAAGCTACGAGCAGTACTTC. It codes for CASSLYPGSSYEQYF.

The sample holds many counts of this clonotype. The chain joins TRBV27 to TRBJ2-7; the D call may be TRBD1 or TRBD2 (5 bases each). The V gene lost 2 bases and the J gene lost 3 bases, with 17 bases spanning the gap. This CDR3 has 16 amino acids. Germline V gene lookup returns CDR1 MNHEY and CDR2 SMNVEV (reference sequence). The CDR3 sequence: CASSLTQRTKSYEQYF. The CDR3 DNA sequence: TGTGCCAGCAGTTTAACACAGCGGACAAAAAGCTACGAGCAGTACTTC.

This clonotype was recorded many times. This chain joins TRBV11-2 and TRBJ1-4; the match to TRBD1 covers 7 bases. J was trimmed by 5 bases and V by 6 bases; bases with no gene match: 3. CDR3 length equals 13 residues. Germline V lookup: CDR1 SGHAT, CDR2 FQNNGV. The CDR3 DNA is TGTGCCAGCAGACAGGGGTGGAATGAAAAACTGTTTTTT. It specifies CASRQGWNEKLFF.

Turning to this clonotype: Being one base from a much bigger clone, this may be a read error. The rearrangement joins TRBV5-4 to TRBJ1-4; the match to TRBD1 covers 9 bases. The length of the CDR3 is 14 residues. Per the germline V gene, CDR1 is SGHNT and CDR2 is YYREEE (reference sequence). CDR3 protein: CASTTGGGGEKLVF. CDR3 nucleotide sequence: TGTGCCAGCACCACAGGGGGCGGCGGTGAAAAACTGGTTTTT.

As to this clonotype: Given a far larger clone just one base away, this is likely a sequencing read error. This chain links TRBV7-3 with TRBJ2-4, with TRBD2 matching 11 bases. The last part of the DNA fits TRBJ2-7 better; the J call may be wrong. The CDR3 sequence is 15 residues long. The germline V gene encodes CDR1 SGHTA and CDR2 FQGTGA. CDR3 coding DNA: TGTGCCAGCAGCCTAGACTCTAGCGGGGGGTACGAGCAGTACTTC. This translates into CASSLDSSGGYEQYF.

In regard to this clonotype: This clone may be a read error of a much larger clone one base away. This chain joins TRBV14 and TRBJ2-5; unclear D gene. This CDR3 has 15 residues. CDR1 and CDR2 (germline): SGHDN, FVKESK. The CDR3 spells CASSQDRFSYNEQSF. The CDR3 coding sequence is TGTGCCAGCAGCCAAGACAGATTCTCTTACAATGAGCAGTCCTTC.

Points on this clonotype: A single base separates this from a much larger clone, so it may be a read error. This CDR3 fails to terminate in the conserved phenylalanine or tryptophan, so it likely reflects a read error. This chain connects TRBV20-1 to TRBJ2-7; D may be TRBD2 (6 bases). This CDR3 region has 14 residues. The germline V and J ends were trimmed by 6 bases and 2 bases, with 17 bases remaining between them. Germline lookup yields CDR1 DFQATT and CDR2 SNEGSKA (reference sequence). CDR3 amino acids: CSATPGADPYEQYL. For the CDR3, the DNA is TGCAGTGCAACCCCGGGAGCGGACCCCTACGAGCAGTACCTC.

This clonotype has at least ten counts. The chain couples TRBV7-2 to TRBJ1-2, with D unresolved. Germline lookup yields CDR1 SGHTA and CDR2 FQGNSA. The CDR3 is 16 amino acids. V lost 5 bases and J lost 5, with 21 bases in between. CDR3 nucleotide sequence: TGTGCCAGCAGCCCAGGAGGCAGCAAGGCGTCGTATGGCTACACCTTC. Translation gives CASSPGGSKASYGYTF.

This clonotype was observed a few times. A much larger clone differs by one base, so this may be a read error. The gene calls are TRBV2 and TRBJ1-2; 9 bases line up with TRBD1. Trimming cost V 8 bases and J 8 bases; bases outside gene matches: 6. CDR1 is SNHLY and CDR2 is FYNNEI in the germline V gene. The CDR3 length is 12 residues. The CDR3 region is CASGGQGGGYTF. Here the CDR3 DNA reads TGTGCCAGCGGGGGACAGGGAGGAGGCTACACCTTC.

This clonotype was recorded at least ten times. The chain carries TRBV6-5 and TRBJ1-5; tentative D call: TRBD1 (5 bases). V lost 6 bases and J lost 6, with 15 bases in between. The CDR3 sequence is 14 residues long. Germline values: CDR1 MNHEY, CDR2 SVGAGI. The CDR3 reads CASSPGRGFQPQHF. The CDR3 DNA follows: TGTGCCAGCAGCCCGGGGAGGGGATTTCAGCCCCAGCATTTT.

In the case of this clonotype: This may arise from a read error, as a much more abundant clone is one base away. The chain uses TRBV6-5 and TRBJ1-6; unclear D gene. V dropped 5 bases and J dropped 10 bases, with 9 bases sitting between them. The CDR3 is 12 residues long. CDR1 and CDR2 from the germline V gene are MNHEY and SVGAGI. This CDR3 is CASSRPRSPLHF. CDR3 DNA sequence: TGTGCCAGCAGTCGACCCAGGTCACCCCTCCACTTT.

This clonotype showed up many times. This chain joins TRBV11-2 and TRBJ2-5; the match to TRBD1 covers 7 bases. The CDR3 extends over 14 amino acids. After removal of 6 bases from V and 2 bases from J, the junction contained 6 bases not matched to a gene. The germline CDR1 and CDR2 sequences are SGHAT and FQNNGV. The CDR3 is CASSRGQEQETQYF. CDR3 in DNA: TGTGCCAGCAGTCGCGGACAGGAACAAGAGACCCAGTACTTC.

In its sample, this clonotype was seen many times. The CDR3 DNA sequence: TGTGCCTGGAGGAAGTTTTCACCCCTCCACTTT. Translation: CAWRKFSPLHF. The V and J genes are TRBV30 and TRBJ1-6; no reliable D call. V shed 3 bases and J shed 9 bases, with 6 bases lying between them. The germline V gene encodes CDR1 GTSNPN and CDR2 SVGIG (reference sequence). The CDR3 is made up of 11 amino acids.

Details on this clonotype: Since a much larger clone is just one base distant, this may be a read error. The conserved closing phenylalanine or tryptophan is absent in this CDR3, likely reflecting a read error. The rearrangement joins TRBV5-4 to TRBJ2-7; possible D gene TRBD1, 5 bases. CDR1 SGHNT and CDR2 YYREEE come from the germline V gene (reference sequence). The CDR3 is made up of 13 amino acids. V was trimmed by 3 bases and J by 1 base, leaving 8 bases between them. For the CDR3, the DNA is TGTGCCAGCAGCTCGACAGATTCCTACGAGCAGTACCTC. It encodes CASSSTDSYEQYL.

In regard to this clonotype: A much larger clone sits a single nucleotide away, making a read error possible. V usage is TRBV12-3 or TRBV12-4 and J usage is TRBJ2-1, with D perhaps matching TRBD2 (6 bases). V lost 8 bases and J 5 bases, leaving 13 bases between the germline ends. The CDR3 spans 13 residues. The CDR3 protein is CASGLGLNNEQFF. CDR3 DNA: TGTGCCAGCGGCCTGGGACTTAACAATGAGCAGTTCTTC.

This clonotype came up many times. The chain is built from TRBV19 and TRBJ2-3; TRBD1 matches at 9 bases. Germline V lookup: CDR1 LNHDA, CDR2 SQIVND (reference sequence). The CDR3 totals 17 residues. The V and J ends lost 9 bases and 0 bases, in that order; junction bases with no gene match: 13. DNA of the CDR3: TGTGCCAGCGGGGCCCGGACAGGGGACATGAGCACAGATACGCAGTATTTT. Its translation is CASGARTGDMSTDTQYF.

Ten or more counts support this clonotype. The genes are TRBV20-1 and TRBJ2-2, with D perhaps matching TRBD1 (6 bases). Germline CDR1 and CDR2: DFQATT and SNEGSKA (reference sequence). This CDR3 has 14 amino acids. Trimming cost V 2 bases and J 1 base, with 8 bases left between them. The CDR3 sequence: CSARPGQNTGELFF. The CDR3 DNA is TGCAGTGCTAGACCGGGACAGAACACCGGGGAGCTGTTTTTT.

This clonotype was recorded many times. V and J are TRBV5-6 and TRBJ1-4; D not certain. V lost 0 bases, J lost 8 bases, and 11 bases lay in between. Germline V gives CDR1 SGHDT, CDR2 YYEEEE. The length of the CDR3 is 14 residues. The chain's CDR3 is CASSLAGSREKLFF. CDR3 bases: TGTGCCAGCAGCTTGGCCGGATCTAGGGAAAAACTGTTTTTT. The variable domain in full, with the rest retrieved from reference TRBV5-6 and TRBJ1-4, is DAGVTQSPTHLIKTRGQQVTLRCSPKSGHDTVSWYQQALGQGPQFIFQYYEEEERQRGNFPDRFSGHQFPNYSSELNVNALLLGDSALYLCASSLAGSREKLFFGSGTQLSVL.

This clonotype showed up many times. The V gene is TRBV19, the J gene TRBJ2-7; 8 positions agree with TRBD2. This CDR3 is built from 15 residues. Germline V gene data show CDR1 as LNHDA and CDR2 as SQIVND (reference sequence). V was clipped by 5 bases and J by 0 bases; unmatched bases: 6. The CDR3 here is CASSLVAGPSYEQYF. The CDR3 region has the DNA TGTGCCAGTAGTCTAGTAGCGGGACCCTCCTACGAGCAGTACTTC.

This clonotype was recorded many times. The gene calls are TRBV16 and TRBJ1-2; no reliable D call. This CDR3 region has 17 residues. From germline, CDR1 is KGHSY and CDR2 FQNENV. Trimming cost V 5 bases and J 4 bases, with 23 bases left between them. The CDR3: CASSYWRVVRKTYGYTF. Written as DNA, the CDR3 is TGTGCCAGCAGCTATTGGAGGGTCGTTAGAAAGACCTATGGCTACACCTTC.

This clonotype came up many times. V and J are TRBV10-1 and TRBJ2-1; maybe TRBD1 (8 bases). V lost 4 bases and J lost 9, with 16 bases in between. CDR3 size: 14 residues. CDR1 and CDR2 (germline): WNHNN, SYGVQD (reference sequence). Here the CDR3 reads CASSGGQGGVEQFF. CDR3 nucleotides: TGCGCCAGCAGTGGAGGACAGGGAGGGGTTGAGCAGTTCTTC.

In this sample, this clonotype turned up many times. CDR3 DNA: TGTGCCTGGATGCTCCAGCGTTATAGAAAGACCTATGGCTACACCTTC. It translates to CAWMLQRYRKTYGYTF. V usage is TRBV30 and J usage is TRBJ1-2, with D uncertain. With 4 bases removed from V and 4 bases from J, the gap between germline ends came to 22 bases. CDR1 is GTSNPN and CDR2 is SVGIG in the germline V gene (reference sequence). The CDR3 has 16 amino acids.

CDR3 DNA: TGCAGCGTTGAGGGGGGCATGAGCATTAGGGAGCAGTTCTTC. The encoded protein is CSVEGGMSIREQFF. This chain links TRBV29-1 with TRBJ2-1; possibly TRBD1 or TRBD2 for D (6 bases each). CDR1 and CDR2 from the germline V gene are SQVTM and ANQGSEA. This CDR3 has 14 amino acids. V lost 3 bases, J lost 10 bases, and 19 bases lay in between.

This clonotype was seen many times. V gene TRBV10-2 combines with J gene TRBJ1-2; D call uncertain. Trimming took off 5 bases at V and 4 bases at J, with 23 bases between the two ends. The germline V gene encodes CDR1 WSHSY and CDR2 SAAADI. The CDR3 is 17 amino acids. In DNA, the CDR3 is TGCGCCAGCAGTCGATGCTACACTTCTAGAAAGACCTATGGCTACACCTTC. It codes for CASSRCYTSRKTYGYTF.